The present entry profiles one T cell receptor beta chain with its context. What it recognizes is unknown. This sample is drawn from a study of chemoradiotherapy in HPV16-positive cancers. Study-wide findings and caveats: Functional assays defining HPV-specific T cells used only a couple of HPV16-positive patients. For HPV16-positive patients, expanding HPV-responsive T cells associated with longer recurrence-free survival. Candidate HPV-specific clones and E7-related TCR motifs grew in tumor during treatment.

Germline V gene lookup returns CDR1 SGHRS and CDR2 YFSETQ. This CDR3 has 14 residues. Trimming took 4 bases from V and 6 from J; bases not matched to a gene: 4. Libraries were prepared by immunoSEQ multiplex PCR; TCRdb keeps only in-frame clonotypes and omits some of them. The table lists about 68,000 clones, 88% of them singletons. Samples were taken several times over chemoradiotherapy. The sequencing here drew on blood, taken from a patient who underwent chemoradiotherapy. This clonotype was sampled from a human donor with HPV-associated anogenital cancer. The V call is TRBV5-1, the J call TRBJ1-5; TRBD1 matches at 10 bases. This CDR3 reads CASSPGTGVQPQHF. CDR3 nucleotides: TGCGCCAGCAGCCCCGGGACAGGGGTTCAGCCCCAGCATTTT. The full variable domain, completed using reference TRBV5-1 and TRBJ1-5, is KAGVTQTPRYLIKTRGQQVTLSCSPISGHRSVSWYQQTPGQGLQFLFEYFSETQRNKGNFPGRFSGRQFSNSRSEMNVSTLELGDSALYLCASSPGTGVQPQHFGDGTRLSIL.